The 18 T cell receptor beta chains reported below all come from one sample, sequenced in a study of T cell repertoires in cytomegalovirus infection. TCRdb passed the reads through MiXCR, listing each CDR3 protein once. Of some 700,000 distinct CDR3 sequences listed, approximately 40% are singletons. The sample comprised PBMCs. These receptors all stem from a human donor in good health (CMV status not recorded). Some clones in this sample may be carry-over from other donors' samples.

The chain recombines TRBV6-8 with TRBJ1-2; D not resolved. Germline V CDR1 and CDR2: MNHGY, SAAAGT. Trimming stripped 0 bases from V and 9 bases from J, with 8 bases between. The CDR3 covers 12 residues. The DNA of the CDR3 is TGTGCCAGCAGTTACTCGGGCATCAGCTACACCTTC. It translates to CASSYSGISYTF.

This chain connects TRBV28 to TRBJ1-5, with 7 bases identical to TRBD1. CDR1 is MDHEN, CDR2 SYDVKM, per germline. With 5 bases clipped from V and 5 bases from J, the junction kept 3 bases outside the gene matches. This CDR3 has 13 amino acids. The CDR3 coding sequence is TGTGCCAGCAGTAGACAGGGTTATCAGCCCCAGCATTTT. Its translation is CASSRQGYQPQHF.

CDR3 bases: TGTGCCAGCAGTACTCGAGACAGGGGGAAGGGCAATCAGCCCCAGCATTTT. Its translation is CASSTRDRGKGNQPQHF. This sequence joins TRBV6-6 and TRBJ1-5, with TRBD1 matching 9 bases. The junction had 10 bases not matched to a gene; V was cut back by 5 bases and J by 2 bases. The CDR3 has 17 residues. The V gene's germline CDR1 is MNHNY and CDR2 SVGAGI (reference sequence).

This clonotype was detected many times. This chain joins TRBV7-8 and TRBJ1-5, with no clear D. Germline CDR1 reads SGHVS; CDR2 reads FQNEAQ. The V and J ends lost 5 bases and 0 bases respectively, with 14 bases between them. This CDR3 contains 16 residues. As DNA, the CDR3 is TGTGCCAGCAGCCCAGGAGTCAGAAATAGCAATCAGCCCCAGCATTTT. Translated: CASSPGVRNSNQPQHF. The complete variable domain, with remaining parts taken from reference TRBV7-8 and TRBJ1-5, reads GAGVSQSPRYKVAKRGQDVALRCDPISGHVSLFWYQQALGQGPEFLTYFQNEAQLDKSGLPSDRFFAERPEGSVSTLKIQRTQQEDSAVYLCASSPGVRNSNQPQHFGDGTRLSIL.

The chain couples TRBV9 to TRBJ2-3; D is undetermined. The CDR3 is made up of 12 amino acids. Trimming shortened V by 2 bases and J by 6 bases, and 7 bases separated the two germline ends. Germline V gives CDR1 SGDLS, CDR2 YYNGEE. The CDR3 region is CASSVLFDTQYF. The CDR3 region has the DNA TGTGCCAGCAGCGTGCTGTTCGATACGCAGTATTTT. Complete variable domain (other parts from reference TRBV9 and TRBJ2-3): DSGVTQTPKHLITATGQRVTLRCSPRSGDLSVYWYQQSLDQGLQFLIQYYNGEERAKGNILERFSAQQFPDLHSELNLSSLELGDSALYFCASSVLFDTQYFGPGTRLTVL.

This clonotype was detected only a few times. V is TRBV28 and J is TRBJ1-2; possibly TRBD1 for D (5 bases). This CDR3 is 17 amino acids long. CDR1 and CDR2 from the germline V gene are MDHEN and SYDVKM. V was cut by 6 bases and J by 0 bases, with 20 bases left in between. CDR3 sequence (DNA): TGTGCCAGCAGCCCACTCGGTGGGGCCGAAGCTAACTATGGCTACACCTTC. It yields the protein CASSPLGGAEANYGYTF.

This clonotype was seen at least ten times. The J gene is TRBJ1-1, the V gene TRBV7-6; D gene uncertain. The CDR3 has 13 amino acids. Germline assignment: CDR1 SGHVS and CDR2 FNYEAQ. The V end lost 5 bases, the J end lost 0 bases, and 7 bases lay between the germline ends. Here the CDR3 DNA reads TGTGCCAGCAGCGGGGTGCTGAACACTGAAGCTTTCTTT. Its protein product is CASSGVLNTEAFF.

This chain uses TRBV20-1 with TRBJ2-1; TRBD2 agrees at 8 bases. The junction had 14 bases not matched to a gene; V was cut back by 6 bases and J by 4 bases. The germline CDR1 and CDR2 sequences are DFQATT and SNEGSKA (reference sequence). The CDR3 runs 16 residues. The CDR3 loop reads CSAVYLLAGTYNEQFF. The DNA for the CDR3 is TGCAGTGCCGTCTACCTCTTAGCGGGGACTTACAATGAGCAGTTCTTC.

This clonotype appeared a few times. This sequence joins TRBV12-3 or TRBV12-4 and TRBJ1-1; TRBD1 matches at 8 bases. Trimming cost V 7 bases and J 1 base; bases outside gene matches: 5. The CDR3 loop spans 14 amino acids. Here the CDR3 DNA reads TGTGCCAGCACCAGACAGGGGAAGAACACTGAAGCTTTCTTT. This gives the protein CASTRQGKNTEAFF.

CDR3 nucleotide sequence: TGTGCCAGCAGTTCAGCGGGGGGGGGCACAGATACGCAGTATTTT. Its protein product is CASSSAGGGTDTQYF. The chain links TRBV12-3 or TRBV12-4 to TRBJ2-3; 10 bases are shared with TRBD2. Unmatched junction bases numbered 2, after V lost 4 bases and J lost 1 base. The CDR3 spans 15 residues.

The chain couples TRBV15 to TRBJ2-1, with 9 positions matching TRBD1. V lost 1 base and J lost 6; bases outside the gene matches: 7. CDR1 and CDR2 (germline): LNHNV, YYDKDF (reference sequence). CDR3 length: 16 amino acids. CDR3: CATSRGGQGMGNEQFF. CDR3 bases: TGTGCCACCAGCAGAGGGGGACAGGGAATGGGCAATGAGCAGTTCTTC.

There are a few counts of this clonotype. The chain has TRBV5-6 and TRBJ2-7, with D perhaps given as TRBD1 or TRBD2 (5 bases each). V lost 3 bases to trimming and J lost 7 bases, with 17 bases between them. Looked up from germline, CDR1 is SGHDT and CDR2 is YYEEEE. The CDR3 contains 14 residues. Here the CDR3 reads CASSSGWGGSEQYF. DNA for the CDR3: TGTGCCAGCAGCTCGGGATGGGGCGGTTCTGAGCAGTACTTC.

On this clonotype: A much larger clonotype is one base distant, so this may be a read error. The chain has TRBV10-3 and TRBJ1-1; 7 bases align to TRBD1. V shed 8 bases, J shed 0 bases, and the junction held 15 bases outside the gene matches. Germline V gene data show CDR1 as ENHRY and CDR2 as SYGVKD. The CDR3 has 17 residues. The CDR3 is CAIGQSGTDFMNTEAFF. The DNA of the CDR3 is TGTGCCATCGGCCAGTCCGGGACAGACTTCATGAACACTGAAGCTTTCTTT.

The chain has TRBV29-1 and TRBJ1-6; D possibly corresponds to TRBD1 (5 bases). CDR3 length: 15 residues. Germline V gives CDR1 SQVTM, CDR2 ANQGSEA. Trimming left V 6 bases short and J 5 bases short, with 17 bases between. CDR3 sequence (DNA): TGCAGCGTAAGGGACTCCGGTTCGGATAATTCACCCCTCCACTTT. The encoded protein is CSVRDSGSDNSPLHF.

For this clonotype: One junction end disagrees with the germline gene, perhaps due to a read error. The chain combines TRBV2 with TRBJ2-3; TRBD1 matches 9 bases. CDR1 and CDR2 (germline): SNHLY, FYNNEI. This CDR3 is built from 13 residues. CDR3 nucleotides: TGTGCCACTCCGGGACAGGGATTAGATACGCCGTATTTT. This translates into CATPGQGLDTPYF. Full variable domain (outside the CDR3, taken from reference TRBV2 and TRBJ2-3): EPEVTQTPSHQVTQMGQEVILRCVPISNHLYFYWYRQILGQKVEFLVSFYNNEISEKSEIFDDQFSVERPDGSNFTLKIRSTKLEDSAMYFCATPGQGLDTPYFGPGTRLTVL.

This sequence joins TRBV12-3 or TRBV12-4 and TRBJ1-1, with D possibly being TRBD1 (6 bases). The germline V and J ends were trimmed by 7 bases and 10 bases, with 13 bases remaining between them. The CDR3 length is 11 residues. The CDR3: CASKLTGIAFF. CDR3 nucleotides: TGTGCCAGCAAACTGACAGGTATAGCTTTCTTT.

In this sample, this clonotype turned up a few times. V gene TRBV19 combines with J gene TRBJ2-1, with D uncertain. CDR1 is LNHDA and CDR2 is SQIVND in the germline V gene (reference sequence). Trimming shortened V by 7 bases and J by 4 bases, and 5 bases separated the two germline ends. The CDR3 is made up of 11 amino acids. CDR3 sequence (DNA): TGTGCCAGTACCTTGTACAATGAGCAGTTCTTC. Its protein product is CASTLYNEQFF.

Comments on this clonotype: A junction boundary mismatches the germline segment, possibly from a read error. The CDR3 region is CASIEAYYSNQPQHF. CDR3 coding DNA: TGTGCCAGCATTGAAGCATACTATAGCAATCAGCCCCAGCATTTT. The chain employs TRBV6-1 and TRBJ1-5; no clear D. Looked up from germline, CDR1 is MNHNS and CDR2 is SASEGT. The CDR3 extends over 15 amino acids.